Detailed here is one TCR beta chain. This specimen comes from a study of CXCR3-negative and CXCR3-positive naive CD8 T cells. CDR1 and CDR2 from the germline V gene are ENHRY and SYGVKD. The CDR3 length is 13 residues. Carrying UMI labels, the TRB cDNA libraries were prepared through 5' RACE. TCRdb processed the 5' RACE reads again and assigns one entry to each CDR3 protein, with no DNA. Its listing shows approximately 53,000 distinct CDR3 sequences. Researchers reported sorting every CD8+ T cell subset in triplicate, around 300,000 cells per sort. The chain is built from TRBV10-3 and TRBJ1-3. The sequencing input was memory CD8+ T cells from blood. The clonotype comes from a human donor in good health. Some clones in this sample may be carry-over from other donors' samples. The CDR3 here is CATQMSSGNTIYF.